This T cell receptor beta chain was observed in a study of T cells in localized non-small cell lung cancer. TCRdb's table, derived via immunoSEQ multiplex PCR, lists solely in-frame clones and lacks some. The repertoire has approximately 100,000 clones, approximately 91% of them found once; the top ten carry 4.1%. This clonotype was sampled from a woman between 35 and 75 years old with stage II squamous cell lung carcinoma. The source material was PBMCs, sampled before any cancer treatment.

The CDR3 loop reads CASSSPTSGRFEQYF. The CDR3 nucleotides are TGTGCCAGCAGCTCCCCGACTAGCGGGAGGTTCGAGCAGTACTTC. The chain joins TRBV11-2 to TRBJ2-7; 13 bases match TRBD2. The V segment lost 4 bases and the J segment 6 bases; nucleotides outside the gene matches: 6. Germline CDR1 SGHAT, CDR2 FQNNGV. The CDR3 is 15 residues long.